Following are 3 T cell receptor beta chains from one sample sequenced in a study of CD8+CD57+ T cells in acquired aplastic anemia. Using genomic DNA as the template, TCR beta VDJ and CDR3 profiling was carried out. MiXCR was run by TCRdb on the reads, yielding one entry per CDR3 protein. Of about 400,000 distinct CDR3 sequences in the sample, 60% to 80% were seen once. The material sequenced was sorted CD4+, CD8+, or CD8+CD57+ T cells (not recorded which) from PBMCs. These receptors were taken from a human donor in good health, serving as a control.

The CDR3 loop reads CASSLASGADEKLFF. CDR3 DNA: TGTGCCAGCAGCTTGGCCAGTGGGGCCGATGAAAAACTGTTTTTT. The V gene is TRBV5-6, the J gene TRBJ1-4, with D maybe TRBD1 (5 bases). CDR1 is SGHDT, CDR2 YYEEEE, per germline. The V end lost 0 bases, the J end lost 6 bases, and 12 bases lay between the germline ends. CDR3 size: 15 residues.

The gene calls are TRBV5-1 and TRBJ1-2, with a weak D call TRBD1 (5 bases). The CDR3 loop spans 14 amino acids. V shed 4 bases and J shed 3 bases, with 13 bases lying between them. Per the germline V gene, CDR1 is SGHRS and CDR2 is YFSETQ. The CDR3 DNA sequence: TGCGCCAGCAGCCCCGGGACCGAGGACTATGGCTACACCTTC. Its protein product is CASSPGTEDYGYTF.

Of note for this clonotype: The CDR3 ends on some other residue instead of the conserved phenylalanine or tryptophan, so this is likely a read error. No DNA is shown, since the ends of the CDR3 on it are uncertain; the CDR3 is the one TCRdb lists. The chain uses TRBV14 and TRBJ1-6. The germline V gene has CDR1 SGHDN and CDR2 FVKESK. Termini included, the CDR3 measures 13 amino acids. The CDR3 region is CASSRNNSPLHFV.